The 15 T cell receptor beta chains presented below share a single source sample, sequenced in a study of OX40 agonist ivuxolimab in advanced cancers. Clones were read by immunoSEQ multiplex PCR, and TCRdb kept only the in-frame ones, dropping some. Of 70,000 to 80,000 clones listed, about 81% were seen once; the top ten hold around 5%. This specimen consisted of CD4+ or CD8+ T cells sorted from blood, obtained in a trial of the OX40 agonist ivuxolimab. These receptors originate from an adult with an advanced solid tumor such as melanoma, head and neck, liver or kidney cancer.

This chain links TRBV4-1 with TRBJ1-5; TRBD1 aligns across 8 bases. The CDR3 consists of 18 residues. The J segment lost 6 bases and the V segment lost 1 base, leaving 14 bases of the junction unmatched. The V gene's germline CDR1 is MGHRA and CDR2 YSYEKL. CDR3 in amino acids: CASSQAPGGANKGQPQHF. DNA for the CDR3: TGCGCCAGCAGCCAAGCGCCAGGGGGCGCGAATAAGGGTCAGCCCCAGCATTTT.

CDR3 in DNA: TGTGCCACCAGCCCAGAGGACAGGGGAACTACCTACAATGAGCAGTTCTTC. It specifies CATSPEDRGTTYNEQFF. The chain links TRBV15 to TRBJ2-1; 9 bases align to TRBD1. Trimming removed 5 bases from V and 2 bases from J; junction bases left unmatched: 10. This CDR3 region has 17 residues. Germline-derived CDR1 and CDR2 are LNHNV and YYDKDF (reference sequence). The full variable domain, with the rest looked up from reference TRBV15 and TRBJ2-1, is DAMVIQNPRYQVTQFGKPVTLSCSQTLNHNVMYWYQQKSSQAPKLLFHYYDKDFNNEADTPDNFQSRRPNTSFCFLDIRSPGLGDTAMYLCATSPEDRGTTYNEQFFGPGTRLTVL.

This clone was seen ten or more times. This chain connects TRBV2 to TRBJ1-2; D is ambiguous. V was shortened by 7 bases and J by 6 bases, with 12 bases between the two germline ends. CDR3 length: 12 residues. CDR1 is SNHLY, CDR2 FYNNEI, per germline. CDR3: CASKTWRDGYTF. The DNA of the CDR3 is TGTGCCAGCAAAACATGGCGAGATGGCTACACCTTC.

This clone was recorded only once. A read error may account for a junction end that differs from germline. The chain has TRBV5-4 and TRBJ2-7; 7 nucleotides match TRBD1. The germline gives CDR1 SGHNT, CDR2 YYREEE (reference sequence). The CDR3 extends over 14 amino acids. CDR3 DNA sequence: TGTGCCAGCACCTTGACAGGGTCAACCTACGAGCAGTACTTC. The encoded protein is CASTLTGSTYEQYF.

DNA for the CDR3: TGTGCCAGCAGCTTGGAGGGACTAGCGGGAGTACTTAGGGAGACCCAGTACTTC. Translating it yields CASSLEGLAGVLRETQYF. The chain joins TRBV5-6 to TRBJ2-5, with 14 bases identical to TRBD2. Germline CDR1 reads SGHDT; CDR2 reads YYEEEE. V lost 0 bases to trimming and J lost 5 bases; unmatched junction nucleotides: 9. The CDR3 is 18 residues long.

The CDR3 DNA sequence: TGTGCTAGTGGTCCTAATACAAACACTGAAGCTTTCTTT. Translation: CASGPNTNTEAFF. This rearrangement joins TRBV12-5 to TRBJ1-1; D is undetermined. Germline V gene sequence: CDR1 LGHNT, CDR2 FRNRAP. The CDR3 length is 13 residues. Trimming took 5 bases from V and 2 from J, leaving 9 bases between them.

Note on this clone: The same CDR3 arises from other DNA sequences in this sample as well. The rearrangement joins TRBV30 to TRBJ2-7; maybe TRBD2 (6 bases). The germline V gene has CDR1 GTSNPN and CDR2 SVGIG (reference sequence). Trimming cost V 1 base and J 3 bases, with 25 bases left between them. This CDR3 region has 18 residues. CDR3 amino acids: CAWSGVRDSLGTDYEQYF. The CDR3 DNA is TGTGCCTGGAGTGGGGTCAGGGACTCGCTAGGAACTGACTACGAGCAGTACTTC.

CDR3 bases: TGTGCCAGCAGCTTTTTAGGAGGGCCGGGCGATACGCAGTATTTT. Protein: CASSFLGGPGDTQYF. The gene calls are TRBV7-2 and TRBJ2-3, with D maybe TRBD2 (6 bases). The CDR3 sequence is 15 residues long. CDR1 is SGHTA, CDR2 FQGNSA, per germline. Trimming took 3 bases from V and 6 from J, leaving 16 bases between them. The whole variable domain, filled in from reference TRBV7-2 and TRBJ2-3, reads GAGVSQSPSNKVTEKGKDVELRCDPISGHTALYWYRQSLGQGLEFLIYFQGNSAPDKSGLPSDRFSAERTGGSVSTLTIQRTQQEDSAVYLCASSFLGGPGDTQYFGPGTRLTVL.

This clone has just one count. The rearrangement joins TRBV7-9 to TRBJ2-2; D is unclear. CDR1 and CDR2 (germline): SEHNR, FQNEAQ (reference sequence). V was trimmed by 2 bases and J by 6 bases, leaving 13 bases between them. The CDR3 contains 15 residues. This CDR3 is CASSLTSKGPGELFF. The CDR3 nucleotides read TGTGCCAGCAGCTTAACCTCCAAGGGCCCCGGGGAGCTGTTTTTT.

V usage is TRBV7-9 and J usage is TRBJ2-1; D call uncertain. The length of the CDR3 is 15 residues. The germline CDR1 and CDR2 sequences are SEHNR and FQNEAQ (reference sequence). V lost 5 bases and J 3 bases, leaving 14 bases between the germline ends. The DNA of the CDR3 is TGTGCCAGCAGCCCGGAGAGACAAATCTACAATGAGCAGTTCTTC. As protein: CASSPERQIYNEQFF.

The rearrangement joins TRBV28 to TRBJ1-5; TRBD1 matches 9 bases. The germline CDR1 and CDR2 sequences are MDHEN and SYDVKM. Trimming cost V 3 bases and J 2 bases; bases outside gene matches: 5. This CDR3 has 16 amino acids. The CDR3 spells CASSLGQGRGNQPQHF. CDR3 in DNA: TGTGCCAGCAGTTTGGGACAGGGTCGGGGCAATCAGCCCCAGCATTTT.

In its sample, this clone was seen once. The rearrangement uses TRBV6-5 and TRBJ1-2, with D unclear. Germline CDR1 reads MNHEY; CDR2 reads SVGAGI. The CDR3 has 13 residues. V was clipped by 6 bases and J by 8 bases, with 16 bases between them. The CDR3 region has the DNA TGTGCCAGCAGACCAACCCCCCTGGGGGGCTACACCTTC. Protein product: CASRPTPLGGYTF.

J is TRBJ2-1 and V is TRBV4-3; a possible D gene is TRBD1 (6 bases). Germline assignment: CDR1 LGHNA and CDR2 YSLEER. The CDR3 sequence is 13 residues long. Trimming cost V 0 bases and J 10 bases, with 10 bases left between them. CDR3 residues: CASSQERGNEQFF. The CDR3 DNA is TGCGCCAGCAGCCAAGAAAGGGGGAACGAGCAGTTCTTC.

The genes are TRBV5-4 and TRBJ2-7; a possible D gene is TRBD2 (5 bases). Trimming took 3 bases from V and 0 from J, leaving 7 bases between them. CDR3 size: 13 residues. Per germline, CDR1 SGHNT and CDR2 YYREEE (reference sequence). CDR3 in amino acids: CASSYRDSYEQYF. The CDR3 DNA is TGTGCCAGCAGCTACCGGGACTCCTACGAGCAGTACTTC.

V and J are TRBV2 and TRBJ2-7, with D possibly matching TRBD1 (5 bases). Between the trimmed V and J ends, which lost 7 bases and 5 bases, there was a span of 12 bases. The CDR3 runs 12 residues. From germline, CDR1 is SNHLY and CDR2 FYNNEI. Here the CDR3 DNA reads TGTGCCAGCAAAATTTCAGGGAACGAGCAGTACTTC. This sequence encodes CASKISGNEQYF.